These 7 T cell receptor beta chains came from one sample sequenced in a study of cytotoxic CD8 clonotypes in ibrutinib-treated CLL. The data were produced by immunoSEQ multiplex PCR, yet TCRdb's version contains in-frame clones alone and is incomplete. This table holds over 140,000 clones, around 81% found once. The sequencing used PBMCs, collected after 36 months of ibrutinib treatment. The receptors were gathered from a human donor with chronic lymphocytic leukemia.

The chain is built from TRBV20-1 and TRBJ1-1, with unresolved D. Per the germline V gene, CDR1 is DFQATT and CDR2 is SNEGSKA (reference sequence). Trimming cost V 6 bases and J 2 bases, with 7 bases left between them. This CDR3 spans 11 amino acids. CDR3 coding DNA: TGCAGTGCCCCTCCTAACACTGAAGCTTTCTTT. Protein sequence: CSAPPNTEAFF.

This chain uses TRBV7-3 with TRBJ2-3; D not certain. The CDR3 extends over 14 amino acids. Deletions cut 4 bases from V and 2 bases from J, with 10 bases between. Per the germline V gene, CDR1 is SGHTA and CDR2 is FQGTGA. This CDR3 is CASSWRYVTDTQYF. DNA of the CDR3: TGTGCCAGCAGCTGGAGATATGTCACAGATACGCAGTATTTT.

This clone has a single count. The V gene is TRBV4-1, the J gene TRBJ1-6; no definite D call. Trimming took 0 bases from V and 11 from J, leaving 17 bases between them. This CDR3 contains 16 residues. The germline V gene encodes CDR1 MGHRA and CDR2 YSYEKL. The CDR3 loop is CASSQERALNGPPLHF. The CDR3 DNA reads as TGCGCCAGCAGCCAAGAACGGGCACTTAACGGTCCACCCCTCCACTTT.

J is TRBJ1-4 and V is TRBV7-9; possible D gene TRBD1, 5 bases. Germline CDR1 and CDR2: SEHNR and FQNEAQ (reference sequence). This CDR3 spans 15 amino acids. V dropped 7 bases and J dropped 7 bases, with 19 bases sitting between them. The CDR3 nucleotides read TGTGCCAGCACCGTGGGGGGGTCGGTCGTTGAAAAACTGTTTTTT. As protein: CASTVGGSVVEKLFF.

The gene calls are TRBV27 and TRBJ2-1; 13 bases are a match to TRBD2. Germline CDR1 is MNHEY and CDR2 is SMNVEV (reference sequence). This CDR3 has 17 residues. J lost 7 bases, V lost 3 bases, and 9 bases had no gene match. The CDR3 nucleotides are TGTGCCAGCAGTTTCATCCCCGGACTAGCGGGAGTAAATGAGCAGTTCTTC. Its translation: CASSFIPGLAGVNEQFF.

This clone showed up just a few times. This chain links TRBV7-9 with TRBJ1-4; a weak D match, TRBD1 (6 bases). The V and J ends lost 5 bases and 7 bases respectively, with 14 bases between them. Germline CDR1 SEHNR, CDR2 FQNEAQ (reference sequence). The CDR3 extends over 14 amino acids. The CDR3 bases are TGTGCCAGCAGCCCTGGACAGCTACCTGAAAAACTGTTTTTT. Its protein product is CASSPGQLPEKLFF.

The chain is built from TRBV5-1 and TRBJ2-5, with a possible D match to TRBD1 (6 bases). The germline gives CDR1 SGHRS, CDR2 YFSETQ. V lost 3 bases and J 4 bases, leaving 19 bases between the germline ends. There are 16 residues in the CDR3. DNA of the CDR3: TGCGCCAGCAGCTCCCTACAGGGTCGCGTAGGAGAGACCCAGTACTTC. Its translation: CASSSLQGRVGETQYF.